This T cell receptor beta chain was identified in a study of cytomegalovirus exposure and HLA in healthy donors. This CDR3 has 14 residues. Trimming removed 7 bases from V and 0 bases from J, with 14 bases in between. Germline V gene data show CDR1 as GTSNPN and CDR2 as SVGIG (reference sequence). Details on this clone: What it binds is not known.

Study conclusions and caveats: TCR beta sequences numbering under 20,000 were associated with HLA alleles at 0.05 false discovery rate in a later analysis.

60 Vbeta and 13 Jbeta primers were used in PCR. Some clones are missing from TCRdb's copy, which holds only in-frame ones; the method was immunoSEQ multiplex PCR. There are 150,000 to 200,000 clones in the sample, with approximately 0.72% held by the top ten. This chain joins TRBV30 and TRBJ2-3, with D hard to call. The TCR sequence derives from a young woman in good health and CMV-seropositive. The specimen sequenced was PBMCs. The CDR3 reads CASRAGPSTDTQYF. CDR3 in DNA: TGTGCCTCTCGAGCCGGTCCTAGCACAGATACGCAGTATTTT. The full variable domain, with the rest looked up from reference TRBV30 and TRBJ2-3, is SQTIHQWPATLVQPVGSPLSLECTVEGTSNPNLYWYRQAAGRGLQLLFYSVGIGQISSEVPQNLSASRPQDRQFILSSKKLLLSDSGFYLCASRAGPSTDTQYFGPGTRLTVL.